This section outlines one T cell receptor beta chain sequence together with its context. CDR1 and CDR2 (germline): SGDLS, YYNGEE. Deletions cut 0 bases from V and 8 bases from J, with 23 bases between. The length of the CDR3 is 17 residues. This table comes from immunoSEQ multiplex PCR, and its TCRdb copy is limited to in-frame clones, with some not included. The data show 40,000 to 55,000 clones, with roughly 89% seen just once and approximately 3.7% held by the top ten. This entry is derived from a study of neoadjuvant nivolumab and ipilimumab in lung cancer. The input for sequencing was blood, taken before neoadjuvant nivolumab, alone or with ipilimumab. This clonotype was sampled from an adult with non-small cell lung cancer. Some clones in this sample may be carry-over from other donors' samples. The V call is TRBV9, the J call TRBJ1-2; D remains ambiguous. The CDR3 DNA reads TGTGCCAGCAGCGTAGCGGCCCAGCCCCACTCCGGGAAGGGCTACACCTTC. This translates into CASSVAAQPHSGKGYTF. The full variable domain, rest sourced from reference TRBV9 and TRBJ1-2, is DSGVTQTPKHLITATGQRVTLRCSPRSGDLSVYWYQQSLDQGLQFLIQYYNGEERAKGNILERFSAQQFPDLHSELNLSSLELGDSALYFCASSVAAQPHSGKGYTFGSGTRLTVV.